Detailed here is one T cell receptor beta chain. What antigen it recognizes has not been identified. Base qualities are not recorded, but no much larger clone differs from it by a single base. Trimming leaves V shorter by 6 bases and J shorter by 8 bases, with the junction holding 7 bases beyond the gene matches. The germline V gene supplies CDR1 SGHDN and CDR2 FVKESK. CDR3 length: 15 amino acids, cysteine to phenylalanine. This entry keeps only the CDR3 DNA: 45 bases, framed from base 1. This entry comes from a study of cytotoxic CD8 clonotypes in ibrutinib-treated CLL (dated by TCRdb to the early 2020s). About the study as a whole: The cohort was composed of about 10 relapsed/refractory and approximately 16 treatment-naive patients; IGHV unmutated status was identified in roughly 17 patients. Partial responses were observed in approximately 24 patients and complete responses in 2; after a median follow-up of around 68 months, remission was maintained in 15 or so patients and progression was observed in some 12. The response samples were drawn at a median of approximately twelve months into treatment, with a range of roughly 6 to 40 months. On average, each sample yielded hundreds of thousands of productive templates and around 98,000 productive rearrangements. Of the roughly 86 people in the trial, 25 to 30 had longitudinal samples available. Cryopreserved peripheral blood mononuclear cells were collected at three points: before therapy, at response, and at either sustained remission or disease progression. Every remission and progressive disease sample was obtained while ibrutinib was still being received by the patients.

General study outcomes and caveats: Public clonotypes were rare and either shrank or stayed stable during treatment, and the rise in clonality at ibrutinib response reflected expansion of private clonotypes. Clonality rose at ibrutinib response, remained stable during sustained remission, and dropped back toward baseline at progression. Sustained-remission and progressing patients did not have matched sampling times, and lymph node repertoires were not examined. At baseline, clonality was higher than in age-matched healthy donors and showed a strong correlation with circulating CD8+ T-cell counts.

A MiSeq instrument was used for deep resolution sequencing, which targeted depths ranging from 1 in 1 million up to 1 in 200,000 T cells, with coverage averaging 10x for each clonotype. TCR beta libraries were generated with the immunoSEQ hsTCRB Kit. On the study's bioinformatics: Data were analyzed with ImmunoSEQ Data Assistant and ImmunoSEQ Analyzer, with V, D and J genes assigned per IMGT definitions. Clonality, with values ranging from 0 to 1, was calculated as one minus the normalized Shannon entropy of productive rearrangement frequencies. Only overrepresented clonotypes making up at least 0.05% of each patient's repertoire were included in the public clonotype analysis. Repertoires from approximately 12 age-matched healthy donors in immuneACCESS were used as clonality controls. TCRdb took this table from immuneACCESS and kept in-frame rearrangements with V and J called. Such tables lack part of the clones; where checked against another copy, unresolved V genes explain under half of the gap, and the rest is unexplained. V and J calls and clone size are given by that table; D and trimming were obtained from the DNA. In this sample the table shows around 77,000 clones, approximately 80% of which occur a single time. The ten largest clones take up around 7.7% of the sample.

The time point label, read with the paper, signifies: progressive disease on ibrutinib. For TCR beta library preparation, approximately 2 micrograms of genomic DNA were isolated from cryopreserved PBMCs. Longitudinal blood samples from CLL patients on ibrutinib monotherapy underwent high-throughput TCR beta sequencing. The patients took part in an open-label, single-center phase 2 trial of ibrutinib monotherapy. This specimen was PBMCs, taken at disease progression, from a patient treated with ibrutinib. The rearrangement combines TRBV14 with TRBJ2-1, with 13 junctional bases fitting TRBD2. The clonotype originates from a human donor with chronic lymphocytic leukemia. This receptor has the CDR3 CASRVGTSGVYEQFF. The nucleotide sequence reads TGTGCCAGCAGAGTTGGGACTAGCGGGGTCTATGAGCAGTTCTTC.